The sequence of this T cell receptor beta chain was determined in a study of shared clonotypes between healthy human individuals. Clones were sequenced by immunoSEQ multiplex PCR, and TCRdb holds only the in-frame ones, with some missing. This table has roughly 570,000 clones, 95% to 98% appearing once. It was CD45RO-negative cells, positively selected for CCR7, that made up naive CD8 cells, with terminally differentiated effector memory CD45RA+ cells excluded. Germline V lookup: CDR1 MDHEN, CDR2 SYDVKM. This CDR3 spans 15 amino acids. Between the trimmed V and J ends, which lost 3 bases and 4 bases, there was a span of 15 bases.

V usage is TRBV28 and J usage is TRBJ1-2; D remains unclear. This receptor was taken from a man aged 25 to 40 in good health. The sequenced sample consisted of naive CD8+ T cells sorted from blood. The CDR3 coding sequence is TGTGCCAGCAGTTTCTCCCTGGGTGAAACCTATGGCTACACCTTC. Translation gives CASSFSLGETYGYTF.